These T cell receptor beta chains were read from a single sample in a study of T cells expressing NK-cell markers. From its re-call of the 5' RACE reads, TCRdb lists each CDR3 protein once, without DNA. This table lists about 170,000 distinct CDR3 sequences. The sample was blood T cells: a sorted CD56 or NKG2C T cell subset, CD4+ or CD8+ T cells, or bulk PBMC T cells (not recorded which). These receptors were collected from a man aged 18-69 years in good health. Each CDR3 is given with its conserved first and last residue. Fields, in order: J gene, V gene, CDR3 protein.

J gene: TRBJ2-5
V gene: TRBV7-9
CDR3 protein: CASSQGLVETQYF

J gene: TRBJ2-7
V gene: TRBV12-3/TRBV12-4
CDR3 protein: CASSPGTLAFWYF

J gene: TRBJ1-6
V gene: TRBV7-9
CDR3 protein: CASSLGGPIPPLHF

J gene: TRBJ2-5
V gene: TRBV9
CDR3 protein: CASSEGEPEETQYF

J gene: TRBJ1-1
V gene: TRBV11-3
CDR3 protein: CASSQGLSTEAFF

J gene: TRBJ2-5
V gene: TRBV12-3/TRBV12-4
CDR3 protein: CASSLQGALETQYF

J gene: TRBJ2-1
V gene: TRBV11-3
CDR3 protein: CASSLPGSYNEQFF

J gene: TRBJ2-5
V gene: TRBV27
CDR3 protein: CASSLSFVEETQYF

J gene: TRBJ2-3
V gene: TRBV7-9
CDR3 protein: CASSLGGAGTGTDTQYF

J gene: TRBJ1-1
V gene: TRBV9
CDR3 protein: CASSVGTGYHSAFF

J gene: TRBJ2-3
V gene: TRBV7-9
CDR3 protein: CASRSSPKHTQYF

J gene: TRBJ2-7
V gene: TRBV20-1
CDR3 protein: CSARTRTYEQYF

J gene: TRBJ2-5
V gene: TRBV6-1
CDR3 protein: CASSPQGRIKETQYF

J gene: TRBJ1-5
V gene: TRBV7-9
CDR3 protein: CASAKGQSNQPQHF

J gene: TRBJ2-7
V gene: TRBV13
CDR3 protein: CASSPGRTWGEQYF

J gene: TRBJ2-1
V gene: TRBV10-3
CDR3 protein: CAISDPRGGSYNEQFF

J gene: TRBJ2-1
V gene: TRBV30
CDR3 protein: CAWTYYNNEQFF

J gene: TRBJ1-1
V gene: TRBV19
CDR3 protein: CASSLGQGTNTEAFF

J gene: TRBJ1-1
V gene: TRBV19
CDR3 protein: CASNTNTEAFF

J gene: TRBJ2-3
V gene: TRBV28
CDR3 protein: CASSGPRTAGRLRQDTQYF

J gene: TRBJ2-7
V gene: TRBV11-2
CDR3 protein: CASSPTGTGGYEQYF

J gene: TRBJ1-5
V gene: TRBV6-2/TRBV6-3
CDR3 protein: CASSVVGQGASSNQPQHF

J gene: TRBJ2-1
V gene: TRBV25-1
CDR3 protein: CASRSAGRLAGEHNEQFF

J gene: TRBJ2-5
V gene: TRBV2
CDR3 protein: CASRDAILGPQETQYF

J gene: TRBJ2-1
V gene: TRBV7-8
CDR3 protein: CASSVAGASYNEQFF

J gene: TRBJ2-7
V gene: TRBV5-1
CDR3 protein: CASSYGQGIEQYF